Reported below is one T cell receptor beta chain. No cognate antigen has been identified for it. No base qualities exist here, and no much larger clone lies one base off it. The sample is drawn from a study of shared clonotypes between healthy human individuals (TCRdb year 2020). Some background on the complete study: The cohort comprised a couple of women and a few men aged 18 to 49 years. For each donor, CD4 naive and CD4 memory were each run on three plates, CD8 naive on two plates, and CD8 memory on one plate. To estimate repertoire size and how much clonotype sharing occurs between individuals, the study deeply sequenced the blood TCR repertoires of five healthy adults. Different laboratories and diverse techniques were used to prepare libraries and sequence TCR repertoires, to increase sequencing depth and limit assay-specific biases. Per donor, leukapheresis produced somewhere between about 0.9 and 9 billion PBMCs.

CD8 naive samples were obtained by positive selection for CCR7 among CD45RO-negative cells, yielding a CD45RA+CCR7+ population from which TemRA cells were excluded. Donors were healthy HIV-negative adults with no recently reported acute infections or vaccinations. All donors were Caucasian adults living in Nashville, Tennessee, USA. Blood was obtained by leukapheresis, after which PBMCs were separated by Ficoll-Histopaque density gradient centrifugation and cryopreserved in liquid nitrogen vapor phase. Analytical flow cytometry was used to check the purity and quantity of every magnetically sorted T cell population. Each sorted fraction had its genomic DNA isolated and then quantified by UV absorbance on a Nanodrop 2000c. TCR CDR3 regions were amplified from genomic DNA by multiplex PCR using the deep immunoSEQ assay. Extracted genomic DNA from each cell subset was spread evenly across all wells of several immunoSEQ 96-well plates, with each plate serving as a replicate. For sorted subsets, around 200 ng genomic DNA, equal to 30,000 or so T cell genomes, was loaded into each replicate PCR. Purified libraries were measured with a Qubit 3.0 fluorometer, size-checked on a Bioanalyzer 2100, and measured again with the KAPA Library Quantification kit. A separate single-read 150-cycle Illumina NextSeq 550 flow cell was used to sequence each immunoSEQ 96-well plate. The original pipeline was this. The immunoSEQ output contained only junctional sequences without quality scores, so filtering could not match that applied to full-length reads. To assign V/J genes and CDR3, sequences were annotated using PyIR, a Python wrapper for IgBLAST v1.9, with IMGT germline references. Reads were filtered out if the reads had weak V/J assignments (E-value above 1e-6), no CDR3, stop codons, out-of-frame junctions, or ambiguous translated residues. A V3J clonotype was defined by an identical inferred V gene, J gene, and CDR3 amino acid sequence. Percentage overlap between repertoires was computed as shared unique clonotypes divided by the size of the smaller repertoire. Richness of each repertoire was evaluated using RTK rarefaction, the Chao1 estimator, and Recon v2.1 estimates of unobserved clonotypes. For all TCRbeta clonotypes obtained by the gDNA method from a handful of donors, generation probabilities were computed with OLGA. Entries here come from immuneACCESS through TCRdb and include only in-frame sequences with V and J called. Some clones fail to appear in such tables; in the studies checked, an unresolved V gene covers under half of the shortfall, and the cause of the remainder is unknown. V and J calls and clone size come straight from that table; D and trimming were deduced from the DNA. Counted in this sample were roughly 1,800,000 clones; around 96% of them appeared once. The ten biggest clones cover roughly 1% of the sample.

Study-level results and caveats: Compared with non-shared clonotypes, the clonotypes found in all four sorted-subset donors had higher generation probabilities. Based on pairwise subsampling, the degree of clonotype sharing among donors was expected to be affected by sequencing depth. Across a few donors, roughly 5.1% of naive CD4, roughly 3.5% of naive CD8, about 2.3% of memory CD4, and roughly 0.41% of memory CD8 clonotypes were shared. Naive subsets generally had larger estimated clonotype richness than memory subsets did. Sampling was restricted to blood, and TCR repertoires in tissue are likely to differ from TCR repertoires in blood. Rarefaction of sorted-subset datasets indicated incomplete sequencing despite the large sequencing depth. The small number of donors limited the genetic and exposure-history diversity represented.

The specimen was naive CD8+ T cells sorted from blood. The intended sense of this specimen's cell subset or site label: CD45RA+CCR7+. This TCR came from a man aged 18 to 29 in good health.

The CDR3 region: CASIYSGRALETQYF. The bases are TGTGCCAGCATCTATAGCGGGAGGGCATTAGAGACCCAGTACTTC. This chain joins TRBV5-6 to TRBJ2-5; 11 central nucleotides agree with TRBD2. CDR3 length: 15 amino acids, cysteine to phenylalanine. Only the CDR3 portion is preserved as DNA: 45 bases, with reading frame beginning at the first base. Here V drops 6 bases and J drops 4 bases, and the junction holds 8 bases not matched to any gene. Reading the germline V gene gives CDR1 SGHDT and CDR2 YYEEEE.